This entry lists 31 T cell receptor beta chains sequenced from one sample in a study of CD8+ T cells in alopecia areata. Investigators isolated RNA and reverse transcribed it into cDNA to act as the sequencing template. Generated by immunoSEQ multiplex PCR, the TCRdb table keeps only in-frame clones and is missing some. The repertoire holds approximately 210,000 clones, with roughly 44% as singletons. Described treatment: oral pan-JAK inhibitor, 5-10 mg twice daily. This specimen was CD4+ T cells sorted from blood, taken at approximately week 36, from a patient treated with tofacitinib. All receptors come from a human donor with alopecia areata.

This clone was counted only a few times. CDR3 protein: CASSPGSNYEQYF. The DNA for the CDR3 is TGTGCCAGCTCACCGGGCAGTAATTACGAGCAGTACTTC. The chain recombines TRBV18 with TRBJ2-7; D gene unclear. Trimming left V 3 bases short and J 4 bases short, with 10 bases between. Germline V gives CDR1 KGHSH, CDR2 LQKENI. CDR3 length: 13 residues.

V is TRBV14 and J is TRBJ2-3; D possibly matches TRBD1 or TRBD2 (6 bases each). Germline lookup yields CDR1 SGHDN and CDR2 FVKESK. This CDR3 has 18 residues. Trimming left V 0 bases short and J 2 bases short, with 18 bases between. DNA of the CDR3: TGTGCCAGCAGCCAAGACGTTACGGCGGGACATTACACAGATACGCAGTATTTT. Its protein product is CASSQDVTAGHYTDTQYF.

Concerning this clone: A much larger clone sits a single nucleotide away, making a read error possible. At the DNA level, this CDR3 is encoded by other sequences in the same sample as well. CDR3 loop: CASSLDDEQYF. CDR3 DNA: TGTGCCAGCAGCTTAGACGACGAGCAGTACTTC. The chain uses TRBV7-9 and TRBJ2-7; D call uncertain. V was cut by 1 base and J by 5 bases, with 3 bases left in between. CDR1 and CDR2 from the germline V gene are SEHNR and FQNEAQ (reference sequence). This CDR3 is built from 11 residues.

This clone was seen a handful of times. The rearrangement uses TRBV5-1 and TRBJ2-7; no definite D call. Germline loops: CDR1 SGHRS, CDR2 YFSETQ. With 3 bases removed from V and 7 bases from J, the gap between germline ends came to 11 bases. The CDR3 loop spans 12 amino acids. In DNA, the CDR3 is TGCGCCAGCAGCTCAGGAACGCAGGAGCAGTACTTC. As protein: CASSSGTQEQYF.

There are a few counts of this clone. V gene TRBV7-9 combines with J gene TRBJ2-5; 9 bases match TRBD1. Germline loops: CDR1 SEHNR, CDR2 FQNEAQ (reference sequence). J was trimmed by 5 bases and V by 5 bases; bases with no gene match: 12. The CDR3 loop spans 16 amino acids. CDR3 loop: CASSLPSGTGKETQYF. CDR3 nucleotides: TGTGCCAGCAGCCTCCCTTCTGGGACAGGGAAGGAGACCCAGTACTTC.

Only one count was recorded for this clone. The chain is built from TRBV30 and TRBJ2-7, with TRBD2 identical over 8 bases. V gave up 3 bases and J gave up 4 bases; unmatched junction bases: 8. Germline CDR1 reads GTSNPN; CDR2 reads SVGIG (reference sequence). The CDR3 length is 14 residues. CDR3 residues: CAWSRGGSVYEQYF. CDR3 DNA: TGTGCCTGGAGCCGGGGGGGCAGTGTGTACGAGCAGTACTTC.

This clone was counted at least ten times. V gene TRBV15 combines with J gene TRBJ2-2; the D call may be TRBD1 or TRBD2 (5 bases each). The germline V gene has CDR1 LNHNV and CDR2 YYDKDF (reference sequence). The V gene lost 4 bases and the J gene lost 3 bases, with 12 bases spanning the gap. The CDR3 covers 15 residues. CDR3 amino acids: CATSTRDGYTGELFF. CDR3 DNA sequence: TGTGCCACCAGCACCCGGGACGGTTACACCGGGGAGCTGTTTTTT. Variable domain in full (rest from reference TRBV15 and TRBJ2-2): DAMVIQNPRYQVTQFGKPVTLSCSQTLNHNVMYWYQQKSSQAPKLLFHYYDKDFNNEADTPDNFQSRRPNTSFCFLDIRSPGLGDTAMYLCATSTRDGYTGELFFGEGSRLTVL.

This clone was seen more than once but under ten times. The chain is built from TRBV30 and TRBJ2-1; perhaps D is TRBD1 or TRBD2 (5 bases each). Trimming removed 1 base at V and 10 bases at J, with 23 bases between. This CDR3 comprises 16 residues. CDR1 is GTSNPN and CDR2 is SVGIG in the germline V gene (reference sequence). DNA for the CDR3: TGTGCCTGGAGTGGGAATTCGGGACCGGGTATTCTGGAGCAGTTCTTC. Translation gives CAWSGNSGPGILEQFF.

The rearrangement joins TRBV28 to TRBJ2-3, with D unresolved. The germline gives CDR1 MDHEN, CDR2 SYDVKM. This CDR3 comprises 13 residues. CDR3 sequence: CATQAVDKGTQYF. The CDR3 coding sequence is TGTGCAACGCAGGCGGTAGACAAGGGTACGCAGTATTTT.

With regard to this clone: A read error may account for a junction end that differs from germline. J is TRBJ2-3 and V is TRBV7-3; no reliable D call. Germline lookup yields CDR1 SGHTA and CDR2 FQGTGA. The CDR3 runs 15 residues. The CDR3 loop is CASSLNRPPTDTQYF. CDR3 bases: TGTGCCAGCAGTTTAAACCGTCCCCCTACAGATACGCAGTATTTT. The full variable domain, with the rest looked up from reference TRBV7-3 and TRBJ2-3, is GAGVSQTPSNKVTEKGKYVELRCDPISGHTALYWYRQSLGQGPEFLIYFQGTGAADDSGLPNDRFFAVRPEGSVSTLKIQRTERGDSAVYLCASSLNRPPTDTQYFGPGTRLTVL.

This clone was counted a single time. V usage is TRBV30 and J usage is TRBJ2-5; TRBD2 aligns across 7 bases. The ends lost 2 bases at V and 6 bases at J; junction bases unmatched: 12. The CDR3 loop spans 15 amino acids. Germline lookup yields CDR1 GTSNPN and CDR2 SVGIG (reference sequence). The CDR3, as DNA: TGTGCCTGGAGTAGGGGTGGTAGCGGGTCGCAGACCCAGTACTTC. This translates into CAWSRGGSGSQTQYF.

This clone appeared a few times. The chain has TRBV28 and TRBJ1-5; 7 nucleotides agree with TRBD1. Germline V gives CDR1 MDHEN, CDR2 SYDVKM. This CDR3 has 14 amino acids. J was trimmed by 6 bases and V by 7 bases; bases with no gene match: 9. For the CDR3, the DNA is TGTGCCAGCAACCCGACAGGGTCCAGTCAGCCCCAGCATTTT. Protein: CASNPTGSSQPQHF.

The V gene is TRBV30, the J gene TRBJ2-3; a possible D gene is TRBD1 (5 bases). CDR3 size: 15 residues. Trimming removed 0 bases at V and 2 bases at J, with 12 bases between. The germline V gene encodes CDR1 GTSNPN and CDR2 SVGIG (reference sequence). The CDR3 coding sequence is TGTGCCTGGAGTGTACTCGCAGGGTTCACAGATACGCAGTATTTT. Its translation is CAWSVLAGFTDTQYF.

This clone was recorded a few times. The chain is built from TRBV6-5 and TRBJ1-2, with D possibly matching TRBD1 (5 bases). Germline CDR1 is MNHEY and CDR2 is SVGAGI. The V gene lost 2 bases and the J gene lost 4 bases, with 17 bases spanning the gap. The CDR3 runs 16 residues. CDR3 in amino acids: CASSYVATAGFYGYTF. The CDR3 DNA sequence: TGTGCCAGCAGTTACGTGGCGACAGCCGGATTCTATGGCTACACCTTC.

This clone occurred a few times. The chain uses TRBV5-1 and TRBJ1-3; TRBD1 might be the D (6 bases). With 4 bases removed from V and 7 bases from J, the gap between germline ends came to 15 bases. Germline CDR1 is SGHRS and CDR2 is YFSETQ. This CDR3 is built from 14 residues. The CDR3 bases are TGCGCCAGCAGCAGCGGGGGCACCGAGAACACCATATATTTT. It translates to CASSSGGTENTIYF.

This clone was picked up a small number of times. The chain employs TRBV30 and TRBJ2-1, with a weak D call TRBD2 (5 bases). Deletions cut 5 bases from V and 0 bases from J, with 11 bases between. Germline values: CDR1 GTSNPN, CDR2 SVGIG (reference sequence). The CDR3 is 14 residues long. The chain's CDR3 is CAWRRAGSYNEQFF. In DNA, the CDR3 is TGTGCCTGGCGGCGGGCCGGCTCCTACAATGAGCAGTTCTTC. Drawing the rest from reference TRBV30 and TRBJ2-1, the complete variable domain is SQTIHQWPATLVQPVGSPLSLECTVEGTSNPNLYWYRQAAGRGLQLLFYSVGIGQISSEVPQNLSASRPQDRQFILSSKKLLLSDSGFYLCAWRRAGSYNEQFFGPGTRLTVL.

This clone was detected a few times. The chain recombines TRBV5-5 with TRBJ1-2; D is perhaps TRBD1 (6 bases). Per the germline V gene, CDR1 is SGHKS and CDR2 is YYEKEE (reference sequence). Between the trimmed V and J ends, which lost 5 bases and 0 bases, there was a span of 11 bases. The CDR3 totals 14 residues. In nucleotides, the CDR3 is TGTGCCAGCAGTCCGGGACACACTAACTATGGCTACACCTTC. Translation gives CASSPGHTNYGYTF.

The genes are TRBV15 and TRBJ1-4; no clear D gene. Germline CDR1 LNHNV, CDR2 YYDKDF (reference sequence). V gave up 1 base and J gave up 2 bases, with 8 bases separating them. The CDR3 runs 15 residues. CDR3 nucleotide sequence: TGTGCCACCAGCAGAGGTCCGGGGACTAATGAAAAACTGTTTTTT. It is translated as CATSRGPGTNEKLFF.

This chain uses TRBV30 with TRBJ1-1, with TRBD1 as a possible D gene (5 bases). V was clipped by 5 bases and J by 4 bases, with 14 bases between them. The CDR3 has 13 residues. In germline, CDR1 is GTSNPN, CDR2 SVGIG (reference sequence). CDR3 in DNA: TGTGCCTGGCGTACGGACCAGGGCACTGAAGCTTTCTTT. Its protein is CAWRTDQGTEAFF.

The V call is TRBV4-1, the J call TRBJ1-1; perhaps TRBD1 as D (5 bases). Germline loops: CDR1 MGHRA, CDR2 YSYEKL. The CDR3 spans 15 residues. V was trimmed by 1 base and J by 1 base, leaving 10 bases between them. CDR3 loop: CASSQVGPSNTEAFF. The DNA of the CDR3 is TGCGCCAGCAGCCAAGTGGGACCTTCGAACACTGAAGCTTTCTTT.

This clone appeared a few times. This chain joins TRBV10-3 and TRBJ2-7, with 8 bases identical to TRBD2. Per the germline V gene, CDR1 is ENHRY and CDR2 is SYGVKD. Trimming cost V 3 bases and J 3 bases; bases outside gene matches: 13. This CDR3 has 17 amino acids. The CDR3 region has the DNA TGTGCCATCAGTGACGCCGGTGGGCAGACTAGCGACTACGAGCAGTACTTC. Its protein is CAISDAGGQTSDYEQYF.

Only a few counts were recorded for this clone. V usage is TRBV28 and J usage is TRBJ1-2; TRBD1 aligns across 10 bases. The germline gives CDR1 MDHEN, CDR2 SYDVKM. CDR3 length equals 16 residues. The ends lost 2 bases at V and 2 bases at J; junction bases unmatched: 5. The CDR3: CASSLPKGQGNYGYTF. CDR3 bases: TGTGCCAGCAGTTTACCCAAGGGACAGGGGAACTATGGCTACACCTTC.

The table lists this clone with a count of one. The chain employs TRBV18 and TRBJ2-3; D unresolved. Germline loops: CDR1 KGHSH, CDR2 LQKENI. With 3 bases removed from V and 6 bases from J, the gap between germline ends came to 10 bases. The CDR3 extends over 13 amino acids. The CDR3 sequence: CASSPSQVDTQYF. CDR3 nucleotide sequence: TGTGCCAGCTCACCTTCCCAGGTCGATACGCAGTATTTT.

This clone has more than one count but fewer than ten. This rearrangement joins TRBV23-1 to TRBJ2-3; tentatively, D is TRBD1 (6 bases). TRBV23-1 is known as an ORF, though its function is uncertain. Trimming left V 1 base short and J 1 base short, with 9 bases between. The CDR3 has 15 amino acids. As DNA, the CDR3 is TGCGCCAGCAGTCAATGGGGGCGAGGCACAGATACGCAGTATTTT. It translates to CASSQWGRGTDTQYF.

There are many counts of this clone. The rearrangement joins TRBV2 to TRBJ1-5; 7 bases map to TRBD1. Germline trimming cut 5 bases from V and 4 bases from J; bases unmatched to any gene: 5. CDR3 length equals 14 residues. Germline CDR1 is SNHLY and CDR2 is FYNNEI. This CDR3 reads CASSPRTGNQPQHF. DNA for the CDR3: TGTGCCAGCAGTCCCCGGACAGGTAATCAGCCCCAGCATTTT.

The V gene is TRBV5-6, the J gene TRBJ2-2, with 8 nucleotides matching TRBD1. The CDR3 has 16 residues. In germline, CDR1 is SGHDT, CDR2 YYEEEE. Trimming removed 2 bases from V and 4 bases from J; junction bases left unmatched: 7. CDR3 DNA: TGTGCCAGCAGCTTACTAGGACAGGGAGTCACCGGGGAGCTGTTTTTT. Its protein product is CASSLLGQGVTGELFF. Based on the CDR3 plus reference TRBV5-6 and TRBJ2-2, the full variable domain is DAGVTQSPTHLIKTRGQQVTLRCSPKSGHDTVSWYQQALGQGPQFIFQYYEEEERQRGNFPDRFSGHQFPNYSSELNVNALLLGDSALYLCASSLLGQGVTGELFFGEGSRLTVL.

Only a few counts were recorded for this clone. The gene calls are TRBV29-1 and TRBJ2-7; 16 bases agree with TRBD2. J gave up 6 bases and V 6 bases, and 14 bases lay outside the gene matches. Germline V gives CDR1 SQVTM, CDR2 ANQGSEA. CDR3 size: 17 residues. Here the CDR3 reads CSVGGLAGGPLWSEQYF. For the CDR3, the DNA is TGCAGCGTCGGGGGACTAGCGGGAGGGCCCCTGTGGAGCGAGCAGTACTTC.

The gene calls are TRBV30 and TRBJ2-2, with D tentatively TRBD1 or TRBD2 (5 bases each). Trimming shortened V by 3 bases and J by 3 bases, and 14 bases separated the two germline ends. This CDR3 has 15 residues. Germline CDR1 GTSNPN, CDR2 SVGIG (reference sequence). CDR3 DNA sequence: TGTGCCTGGAGCGAACTAGGGACGCACACCGGGGAGCTGTTTTTT. It is translated as CAWSELGTHTGELFF.

The chain links TRBV4-3 to TRBJ2-1, with 7 positions matching TRBD2. The length of the CDR3 is 15 residues. The germline CDR1 and CDR2 sequences are LGHNA and YSLEER. V shed 4 bases and J 4 bases; nucleotides not matched to a gene: 7. CDR3 nucleotide sequence: TGCGCCAGCAGCCCGGGACTATCCCGTTACAATGAGCAGTTCTTC. Protein sequence: CASSPGLSRYNEQFF.

The gene calls are TRBV27 and TRBJ2-7, with TRBD2 as a possible D gene (5 bases). There are 13 residues in the CDR3. Germline-derived CDR1 and CDR2 are MNHEY and SMNVEV (reference sequence). Trimming cost V 10 bases and J 4 bases, with 17 bases left between them. The CDR3 coding sequence is TGTGCCACTCGTCGCGGGCCGTCATACGAGCAGTACTTC. It yields the protein CATRRGPSYEQYF.

This clone has more than one count but fewer than ten. The rearrangement uses TRBV5-1 and TRBJ2-1; TRBD2 matches 11 bases. CDR3 length equals 18 residues. Germline V gene data show CDR1 as SGHRS and CDR2 as YFSETQ. V shed 4 bases, J shed 0 bases, and the junction held 9 bases outside the gene matches. CDR3 in amino acids: CASSAGLAGLSSYNEQFF. The DNA of the CDR3 is TGCGCCAGCAGCGCCGGACTAGCGGGCCTTAGCTCCTACAATGAGCAGTTCTTC. The full variable domain, rest sourced from reference TRBV5-1 and TRBJ2-1, is KAGVTQTPRYLIKTRGQQVTLSCSPISGHRSVSWYQQTPGQGLQFLFEYFSETQRNKGNFPGRFSGRQFSNSRSEMNVSTLELGDSALYLCASSAGLAGLSSYNEQFFGPGTRLTVL.